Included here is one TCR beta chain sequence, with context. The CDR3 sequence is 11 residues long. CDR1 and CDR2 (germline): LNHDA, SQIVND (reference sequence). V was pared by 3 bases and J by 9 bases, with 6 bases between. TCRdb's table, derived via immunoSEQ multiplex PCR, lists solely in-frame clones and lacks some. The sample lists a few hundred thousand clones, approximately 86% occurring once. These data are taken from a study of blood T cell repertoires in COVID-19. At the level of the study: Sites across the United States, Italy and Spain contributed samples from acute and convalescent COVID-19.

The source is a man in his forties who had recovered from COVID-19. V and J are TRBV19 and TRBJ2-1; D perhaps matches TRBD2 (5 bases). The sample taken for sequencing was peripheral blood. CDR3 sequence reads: CASSIGGEQFF. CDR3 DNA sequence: TGTGCCAGTAGTATCGGAGGTGAGCAGTTCTTC.